This is a list of T cell receptor beta chains from one sample in a study of blood T cell repertoires in COVID-19. Clones were read by immunoSEQ multiplex PCR, and TCRdb kept only the in-frame ones, dropping some. The sample carries over 250,000 clones, about 90% recorded once. Specimen: peripheral blood. These receptors came from a woman aged 50 to 60 with COVID-19, enrolled during active disease. CDR3s include the opening cysteine and the closing phenylalanine or tryptophan. A D gene is named only where the DNA matches it firmly. Size values are once, few and many counts, or a class for expanded clones, and some rows have none.

>few|TRBV3-1/TRBV3-2|.|TRBJ2-2
TGTGCCAGCAGCCCCTCCCCCGGGGAGCTGTTTTTT
CASSPSPGELFF
>.|TRBV27|.|TRBJ1-2
TGTGCCAGCAGTTTCTCCGGGACACTAGATGGCTACACCTTC
CASSFSGTLDGYTF
>once|TRBV19|TRBD2|TRBJ2-1
TGTGCCAGTAGTATGGGAGGGAGTGGGTATGAGCAGTTCTTC
CASSMGGSGYEQFF
>.|TRBV5-1|.|TRBJ2-7
TGCGCCAGCAGCATGGCCGGGAGCTACTACGAGCAGTACTTC
CASSMAGSYYEQYF
>few|TRBV20-1|.|TRBJ1-2
TGCAGTGCCCCCAGGCCCTATGGCTACACCTTC
CSAPRPYGYTF
>once|TRBV19|TRBD1|TRBJ1-6
TGTGCCAGTAGTACCTGGGGACAGGCTGGGGATTCACCCCTCCACTTT
CASSTWGQAGDSPLHF
>.|TRBV7-9|TRBD1|TRBJ1-1
TGTGCCAGCAGCACTGGGACAGGGGGCGCCCGGGGCACTGAAGCTTTCTTT
CASSTGTGGARGTEAFF
>few|TRBV5-1|TRBD2|TRBJ2-7
TGCGCCAGCAGCTTGGCCTCTGGACTAGCGGGTTTTACCTACGAGCAGTACTTC
CASSLASGLAGFTYEQYF
>once|TRBV9|TRBD2|TRBJ2-1
TGTGCCAGCAGCGTAGCAACTAGCGGTTACTACAATGAGCAGTTCTTC
CASSVATSGYYNEQFF
>once|TRBV6-1|.|TRBJ1-2
TGTGCCAGCAGTGAAGGGGCAGGCCCGTATGGCTACACCTTC
CASSEGAGPYGYTF
>.|TRBV4-1|.|TRBJ1-3
TGCGCCAGCAGCCGACTACCGGGCAAAACTGGAAACACCATATATTTT
CASSRLPGKTGNTIYF
>.|TRBV6-5|TRBD1|TRBJ1-1
TGTGCCAGCAGCCCGGACAGGGTATACCCTGAAGCTTTCTTT
CASSPDRVYPEAFF
>.|TRBV28|.|TRBJ1-5
TGTGCCAGCATTGGGGATCCGCGGGTCCCCAATCAGCCCCAGCATTTT
CASIGDPRVPNQPQHF
>.|TRBV12-3/TRBV12-4|.|TRBJ2-3
TGTGCCAGTTGGAGGGGAACAGATACGCAGTATTTT
CASWRGTDTQYF
>many|TRBV4-3|.|TRBJ1-1
TGCGCCAGCAGCCAGGTTAGGACAGCAAACACTGAAGCTTTCTTT
CASSQVRTANTEAFF
>.|TRBV19|.|TRBJ2-1
TGTGCCAGTAGGGGGGCAGCAAGCAATGAGCAGTTCTTC
CASRGAASNEQFF
>.|TRBV9|.|TRBJ2-2
TGTGCCAGCAGCGATTCCAGGGTCCCGAACACCGGGGAGCTGTTTTTT
CASSDSRVPNTGELFF
>.|TRBV9|TRBD1|TRBJ2-7
TGTGCCAGCAGCGTAGTGCAAATACAGGGGCCCCTCTCCTACGAGCAGTACTTC
CASSVVQIQGPLSYEQYF
>once|TRBV11-2|.|TRBJ1-1
TGTGCCAGCAGCTTAGTATCCGGGGAAGCTTTCTTT
CASSLVSGEAFF
>.|TRBV5-6|.|TRBJ2-3
TGTGCCAGCAGCATCCGGGACATTAAGTTGGTAGATACGCAGTATTTT
CASSIRDIKLVDTQYF
>.|TRBV30|.|TRBJ2-7
TGTGCCTGGAACGCCCACAGAAACGAGCAGTACTTC
CAWNAHRNEQYF
>.|TRBV2|TRBD1|TRBJ1-1
TGTGCCAGCAGTGAAGTCGGACAGGGCAACACTGAAGCTTTCTTT
CASSEVGQGNTEAFF
>.|TRBV11-3|.|TRBJ1-1
TGTGCCAGCAGCCCCCAGGGGCTAACTGAAGCTTTCTTT
CASSPQGLTEAFF
>.|TRBV14|TRBD2|TRBJ2-1
TGTGCCAGCAGCCAAGCGGGGGGAGTCTGGGACAATGAGCAGTTCTTC
CASSQAGGVWDNEQFF
>.|TRBV27|TRBD1|TRBJ2-1
TGTGCCAGCAGTGCATACAGGGGATCCTACAATGAGCAGTTCTTC
CASSAYRGSYNEQFF
>.|TRBV19|.|TRBJ2-3
TGTGCCAGTAGTATCCGAGGGTGGGCGGATACGCAGTATTTT
CASSIRGWADTQYF
>.|TRBV24-1|TRBD1|TRBJ1-1
TGTGCCACCAGTGCTCCTTCAGAGACAGGGATTGGGGTGACTGAAGCTTTCTTT
CATSAPSETGIGVTEAFF
>.|TRBV7-6|.|TRBJ2-7
TGTGCCAGCAGCTTAGCGATAGGGCAGAACCGGGGGAGGACCTACGAGCAGTACTTC
CASSLAIGQNRGRTYEQYF
>.|TRBV5-1|TRBD2|TRBJ2-1
TGCGCCAGCAGCTTGACTCTAGCGGGAGGCTACAATGAGCAGTTCTTC
CASSLTLAGGYNEQFF
>.|TRBV7-2|.|TRBJ2-1
TGTGCCAGCAGCTTAGATCAACTCAATGAGCAGTTCTTC
CASSLDQLNEQFF
>once|TRBV6-5|.|TRBJ2-1
TGTGCCAGCAGTTACGGAGCGTACAATGAGCAGTTCTTC
CASSYGAYNEQFF
>.|TRBV11-3|.|TRBJ2-4
TGTGCCAGCAGCCAAGGACAGCGAAACATTCAGTACTTC
CASSQGQRNIQYF
>.|TRBV10-1|TRBD2|TRBJ2-1
TGCGCCAGCAGTGAGTCGACGGCTAGCGGGAGCTACAGTGAGCAGTTCTTC
CASSESTASGSYSEQFF
>.|TRBV30|.|TRBJ2-7
TGTGCCACCAACAGGGAGTCCTCCTACGAGCAGTACTTC
CATNRESSYEQYF
>.|TRBV21-1|.|TRBJ1-3
TGTGCCAGCAGCAAGAAGGTCAGAACTACTCCACGCTCTGGAAACACCATATATTTT
CASSKKVRTTPRSGNTIYF
>.|TRBV11-3|.|TRBJ2-1
TGTGCCAGCAGCTTTAGGAGAGACCTTTACAATGAGCAGTTCTTC
CASSFRRDLYNEQFF
>.|TRBV3-1/TRBV3-2|TRBD1|TRBJ1-5
TGTGCCAGCGCAGAAGGGGGCTCCAATCAGCCCCAGCATTTT
CASAEGGSNQPQHF
>.|TRBV7-6|TRBD2|TRBJ2-7
TGTGCCAGCAGCTTATTAGCTAGCGGCAGCTCCTACGAGCAGTACTTC
CASSLLASGSSYEQYF
>once|TRBV7-8|.|TRBJ1-1
TGTGCCAGCAGCTTAACGGCGGGGGGATTTAACACTGAAGCTTTCTTT
CASSLTAGGFNTEAFF
>.|TRBV27|TRBD1|TRBJ2-7
TGTGCCAGCAGCACACAGGGGGTACAGGACGAGCAGTACTTC
CASSTQGVQDEQYF
>.|TRBV4-2|.|TRBJ1-2
TGTGCCAGCAGCCCTCAAGGGGGGGACTATGGCTACACCTTC
CASSPQGGDYGYTF